The 4 T cell receptor beta chains given below trace back to one sample, sequenced in a study of blood T cell repertoires in COVID-19. Some clones are missing from TCRdb's copy, which holds only in-frame ones; the method was immunoSEQ multiplex PCR. The table records about 78,000 clones, approximately 86% of them present only once. Source material: peripheral blood. The receptors were gathered from a middle-aged man with active or convalescent COVID-19.

This clone was observed a few times. The V and J genes are TRBV5-1 and TRBJ2-3, with 10 bases that match TRBD2. CDR1 SGHRS and CDR2 YFSETQ come from the germline V gene. V was clipped by 4 bases and J by 8 bases; unmatched bases: 7. The CDR3 loop spans 14 amino acids. This CDR3 is CASSPGTSAPTQYF. CDR3 DNA sequence: TGCGCCAGCAGCCCCGGGACTAGCGCCCCTACGCAGTATTTT.

J is TRBJ2-5 and V is TRBV27, with D maybe TRBD1 (6 bases). V lost 3 bases, J lost 5 bases, and 13 bases lay in between. The CDR3 covers 14 residues. CDR1 is MNHEY, CDR2 SMNVEV, per germline (reference sequence). CDR3 bases: TGTGCCAGCAGTTTTCTCTACAGGGTCGAGACCCAGTACTTC. Its translation: CASSFLYRVETQYF.

The J gene is TRBJ1-1, the V gene TRBV5-5; the match to TRBD1 covers 11 bases. Germline V gives CDR1 SGHKS, CDR2 YYEKEE (reference sequence). The CDR3 loop spans 16 amino acids. After removal of 1 base from V and 3 bases from J, the junction contained 5 bases not matched to a gene. CDR3: CASSLMGTGGYTEAFF. The CDR3 DNA sequence: TGTGCCAGCAGCTTGATGGGGACAGGGGGATACACTGAAGCTTTCTTT.

V and J are TRBV18 and TRBJ1-5; 7 bases agree with TRBD1. The V gene's germline CDR1 is KGHSH and CDR2 LQKENI. CDR3 size: 14 residues. The V segment lost 2 bases and the J segment 2 bases; nucleotides outside the gene matches: 0. The CDR3 reads CASSPGQGNQPQHF. The DNA of the CDR3 is TGTGCCAGCTCACCAGGACAGGGCAATCAGCCCCAGCATTTT.